This T cell receptor beta chain stems from a study of cytomegalovirus exposure and HLA in healthy donors. Whole-study results and caveats: The authors enumerated around 150 TCR beta chains as linked to cytomegalovirus. One variant, a missense change in DCLRE1C, was linked in a later analysis to TCR beta V- and J-gene trimming. Donors belonging to an Asian-associated ancestry cluster reportedly showed fewer N-insertions in productive TCRs than the roughly 670-donor mean, according to what a later analysis found.

In the PCR, 60 Vbeta and 13 Jbeta primers were used. The assay was immunoSEQ multiplex PCR, and TCRdb's table has in-frame clones only and misses some. The table lists about 25,000 clones, with around 17% in the top ten. While unrecorded immune exposures were likely, the donors were nominally healthy when sampled. Remarks on this clone: The antigen remains unidentified.

Sequencing used PBMCs. The TCR was taken from a male donor in good health and CMV-seropositive.

CDR3 in DNA: TGTGCCACCAGCAGAGATCCCATAGAGGACACTGAAGCTTTCTTT. Its protein product is CATSRDPIEDTEAFF. This rearrangement joins TRBV15 to TRBJ1-1; D is unresolved. CDR1 and CDR2 (germline): LNHNV, YYDKDF (reference sequence). V was pared by 0 bases and J by 3 bases, with 11 bases between. The CDR3 is made up of 15 amino acids.